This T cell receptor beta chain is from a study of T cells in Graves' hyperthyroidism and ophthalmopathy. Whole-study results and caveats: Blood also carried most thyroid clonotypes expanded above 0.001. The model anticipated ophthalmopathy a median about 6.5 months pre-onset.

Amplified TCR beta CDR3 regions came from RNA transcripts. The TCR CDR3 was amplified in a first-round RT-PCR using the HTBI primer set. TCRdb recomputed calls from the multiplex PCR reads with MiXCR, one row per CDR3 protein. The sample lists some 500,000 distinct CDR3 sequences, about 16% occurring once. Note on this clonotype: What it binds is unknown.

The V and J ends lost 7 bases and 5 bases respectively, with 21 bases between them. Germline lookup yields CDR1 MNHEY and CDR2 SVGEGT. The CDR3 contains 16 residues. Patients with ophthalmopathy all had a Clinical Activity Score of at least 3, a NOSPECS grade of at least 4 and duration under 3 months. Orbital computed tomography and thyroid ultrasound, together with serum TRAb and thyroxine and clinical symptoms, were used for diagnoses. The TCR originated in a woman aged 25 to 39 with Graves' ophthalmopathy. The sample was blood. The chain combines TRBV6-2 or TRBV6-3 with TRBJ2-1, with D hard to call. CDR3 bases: TGTGCCAGCACCTCCCCTCGGATTATCCGGAACAATGAGCAGTTCTTC. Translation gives CASTSPRIIRNNEQFF.